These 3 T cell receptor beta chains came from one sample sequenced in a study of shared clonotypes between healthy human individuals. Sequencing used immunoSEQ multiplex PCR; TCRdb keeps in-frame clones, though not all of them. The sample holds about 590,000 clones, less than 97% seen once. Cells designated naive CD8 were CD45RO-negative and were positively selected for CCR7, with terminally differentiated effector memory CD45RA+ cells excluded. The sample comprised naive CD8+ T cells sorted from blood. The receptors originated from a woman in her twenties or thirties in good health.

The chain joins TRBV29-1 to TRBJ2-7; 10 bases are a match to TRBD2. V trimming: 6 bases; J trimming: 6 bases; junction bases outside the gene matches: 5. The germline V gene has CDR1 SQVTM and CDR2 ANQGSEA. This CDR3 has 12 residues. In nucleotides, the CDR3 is TGCAGCGTGACTAGGACTAGCGGCGAGCAGTACTTC. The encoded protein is CSVTRTSGEQYF.

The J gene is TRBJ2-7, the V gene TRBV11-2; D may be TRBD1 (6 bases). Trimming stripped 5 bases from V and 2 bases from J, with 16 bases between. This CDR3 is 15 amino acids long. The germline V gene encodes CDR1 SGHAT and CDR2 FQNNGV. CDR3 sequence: CASSPGTRLTYEQYF. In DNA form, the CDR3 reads TGTGCCAGCAGCCCGGGGACACGATTAACCTACGAGCAGTACTTC. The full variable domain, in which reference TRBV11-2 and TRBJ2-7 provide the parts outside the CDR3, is EAGVAQSPRYKIIEKRQSVAFWCNPISGHATLYWYQQILGQGPKLLIQFQNNGVVDDSQLPKDRFSAERLKGVDSTLKIQPAKLEDSAVYLCASSPGTRLTYEQYFGPGTRLTVT.

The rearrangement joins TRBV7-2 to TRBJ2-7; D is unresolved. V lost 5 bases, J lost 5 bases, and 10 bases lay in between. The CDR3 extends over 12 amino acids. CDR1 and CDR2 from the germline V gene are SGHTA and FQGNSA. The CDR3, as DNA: TGTGCCAGCAGCCCACCCGATCACGAGCAGTACTTC. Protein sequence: CASSPPDHEQYF.